This record concerns one T cell receptor (beta chain) sequence. As yet, its antigen is unknown. The protocol was immunoSEQ multiplex PCR, while the TCRdb copy is restricted to in-frame clones and leaves out a portion. The sample shows roughly 60,000 clones, roughly nine tenths of them seen only once. This entry is derived from a study of cytomegalovirus exposure and HLA in healthy donors. Notes on the study in general: Cytomegalovirus status was reportedly diagnosed by the classifier with high sensitivity and specificity.

The TCR sequence derives from a woman in her twenties or thirties in good health and CMV-seronegative. Sequenced sample: PBMCs.

CDR3 loop: CASSKESSGSGEQYF. CDR3 nucleotide sequence: TGTGCCAGCAGCAAAGAATCTAGCGGGAGTGGGGAGCAGTACTTC. The chain combines TRBV21-1 with TRBJ2-7; TRBD2 is the table's D call and was not checked against the DNA. TRBV21-1 is given as a pseudogene. This CDR3 has 15 amino acids.